Listed below are T cell receptor delta chains from one sample, sequenced in a study of gamma-delta chains in newborns, infants, children. TCRdb reran clone calling via CATT on the reads. The table records about 8,500 delta-chain clones, roughly 3.5% of them present only once. Sequencing was done on a sample of blood. The receptor source for this set is a child who was a newborn, infant or young child, either healthy, febrile or measles-vaccinated (not recorded which). CDR3s include the opening cysteine and the closing phenylalanine or tryptophan. The D gene is left open where the match is weak. The size field is filled for only some rows; it gives once, few, many or a size class.

CDR3 DNA: TGTGCCTGTGACACCGTACTGGGGGATACCTGGGACACCCGACAGATGTTTTTC
CDR3 protein: CACDTVLGDTWDTRQMFF
J gene: TRDJ3
clone size: hyperexpanded
V gene: TRDV2
D gene: TRDD3

CDR3 DNA: TGTGCCTGTGACACCTGGGGGATACGCAGCTCCTGGGACACCCGACAGATGTTTTTC
CDR3 protein: CACDTWGIRSSWDTRQMFF
J gene: TRDJ3
clone size: medium-sized
V gene: TRDV2
D gene: TRDD3

CDR3 DNA: TGTGCCTGTGACACCCTACTGGGGGCGTTCAGCTCCTGGGACACCCGACAGATGTTTTTC
CDR3 protein: CACDTLLGAFSSWDTRQMFF
J gene: TRDJ3
clone size: many
V gene: TRDV2
D gene: TRDD3

CDR3 DNA: TGTGCCTGTGATCAACTGGGGGATACGAGCTCCTGGGACACCCGACAGATGTTTTTC
CDR3 protein: CACDQLGDTSSWDTRQMFF
J gene: TRDJ3
clone size: medium-sized
V gene: TRDV2
D gene: TRDD3

CDR3 DNA: TGTGCCTGTGACGCCGTACTGGGGGATACGAGGAGCTCCTGGGACACCCGACAGATGTTTTTC
CDR3 protein: CACDAVLGDTRSSWDTRQMFF
J gene: TRDJ3
clone size: few
V gene: TRDV2
D gene: TRDD3

CDR3 DNA: TGTGCCTGTGACAGGGGGATACCCACAGCACAGCTCTTCTTT
CDR3 protein: CACDRGIPTAQLFF
J gene: TRDJ2
clone size: NA
V gene: TRDV2
D gene: TRDD3

CDR3 DNA: NA
CDR3 protein: CACDTVGYGSWDTRQVFF
J gene: TRDJ3
clone size: NA
V gene: TRDV2
D gene: NA

CDR3 DNA: TGTGCCTGTGACACTGGGGGATACTTGAGCTCCTGGGACACCCGACAGATGTTTTTC
CDR3 protein: CACDTGGYLSSWDTRQMFF
J gene: TRDJ3
clone size: medium-sized
V gene: TRDV2
D gene: TRDD3

CDR3 DNA: TGTGCCTGTGACGTACTGGGGACCGCTACAGCACAACTCTTCTTT
CDR3 protein: CACDVLGTATAQLFF
J gene: TRDJ2
clone size: medium-sized
V gene: TRDV2
D gene: TRDD3

CDR3 DNA: TGTGCCTGTGACCAGTACTGGGGGCCGAGCTCCTGGGACACCCGACAGATGTTTTTC
CDR3 protein: CACDQYWGPSSWDTRQMFF
J gene: TRDJ3
clone size: few
V gene: TRDV2
D gene: TRDD3

CDR3 DNA: TGTGCCTGTGACACCGTAAACCAAGGGGATACCCGACAGATGTTTTTC
CDR3 protein: CACDTVNQGDTRQMFF
J gene: TRDJ3
clone size: NA
V gene: TRDV2
D gene: NA

CDR3 DNA: TGTGCCTGTGACACCTGGGGGATACGTAGCTCCTGGGACACCCGACAGATGTTTTTC
CDR3 protein: CACDTWGIRSSWDTRQMFF
J gene: TRDJ3
clone size: NA
V gene: TRDV2
D gene: TRDD3

CDR3 DNA: TGTGCCTGTGACACCGGGGATTGGGGCGATAAACTCATCTTT
CDR3 protein: CACDTGDWGDKLIF
J gene: TRDJ1
clone size: medium-sized
V gene: TRDV2
D gene: NA

CDR3 DNA: TGTGCCTGTGATCCTATGGGGGATACGACAGCACAACTCTTCTTT
CDR3 protein: CACDPMGDTTAQLFF
J gene: TRDJ2
clone size: medium-sized
V gene: TRDV2
D gene: TRDD3

CDR3 DNA: TGTGCCTGTGACACCGCGATGGGGGCTCCGTCCTGGGACACCCGACAGATGTTTTTC
CDR3 protein: CACDTAMGAPSWDTRQMFF
J gene: TRDJ3
clone size: medium-sized
V gene: TRDV2
D gene: NA

CDR3 DNA: TGTGCCTGTGACCTACTGGGGGTTTACACCGATAAACTCATCTTT
CDR3 protein: CACDLLGVYTDKLIF
J gene: TRDJ1
clone size: few
V gene: TRDV2
D gene: TRDD3

CDR3 DNA: TGTGCCTGTGACACCTGGGGGGCTTTGACAGCACAACTCTTCTTT
CDR3 protein: CACDTWGALTAQLFF
J gene: TRDJ2
clone size: medium-sized
V gene: TRDV2
D gene: NA

CDR3 DNA: TGTGCCTGTGACACTTTAGTACTGGGGGATACAGCACAACTCTTCTTT
CDR3 protein: CACDTLVLGDTAQLFF
J gene: TRDJ2
clone size: medium-sized
V gene: TRDV2
D gene: TRDD3

CDR3 DNA: TGTGCCTGTGACACGATCGGGGGGGATACTTTGACAGCACAACTCTTCTTT
CDR3 protein: CACDTIGGDTLTAQLFF
J gene: TRDJ2
clone size: medium-sized
V gene: TRDV2
D gene: TRDD3

CDR3 DNA: TGTGCCTGTGATTCACTGGGGGATAAAAACTGGGACACCCGACAGATGTTTTTC
CDR3 protein: CACDSLGDKNWDTRQMFF
J gene: TRDJ3
clone size: NA
V gene: TRDV2
D gene: TRDD3

CDR3 DNA: TGTGCCTGTGACAGCTACTGGGGACAGAGCTCCTGGGACACCCGACAGATGTTTTTC
CDR3 protein: CACDSYWGQSSWDTRQMFF
J gene: TRDJ3
clone size: NA
V gene: TRDV2
D gene: TRDD3

CDR3 DNA: TGTGCCTGTGACACCGGAAATTACTGGGGGACCTACTCCTGGGACACCCGACAGATGTTTTTC
CDR3 protein: CACDTGNYWGTYSWDTRQMFF
J gene: TRDJ3
clone size: NA
V gene: TRDV2
D gene: TRDD3

CDR3 DNA: TGTGCCTGTGACACCGTTTTTACTGGGGGATACGCTAGCTCCTGGGACACCCGACAGATGTTTTTC
CDR3 protein: CACDTVFTGGYASSWDTRQMFF
J gene: TRDJ3
clone size: many
V gene: TRDV2
D gene: TRDD3

CDR3 DNA: TGTGCCTGTGATGTCGCTGACCGCTCCTGGGACACCCGACAGATGTTTTTC
CDR3 protein: CACDVADRSWDTRQMFF
J gene: TRDJ3
clone size: medium-sized
V gene: TRDV2
D gene: NA

CDR3 DNA: TGTGCCTGTGACACCGTGGGGATACGGAACTCCTGGGACACCCGACAGATGTTTTTC
CDR3 protein: CACDTVGIRNSWDTRQMFF
J gene: TRDJ3
clone size: NA
V gene: TRDV2
D gene: TRDD3